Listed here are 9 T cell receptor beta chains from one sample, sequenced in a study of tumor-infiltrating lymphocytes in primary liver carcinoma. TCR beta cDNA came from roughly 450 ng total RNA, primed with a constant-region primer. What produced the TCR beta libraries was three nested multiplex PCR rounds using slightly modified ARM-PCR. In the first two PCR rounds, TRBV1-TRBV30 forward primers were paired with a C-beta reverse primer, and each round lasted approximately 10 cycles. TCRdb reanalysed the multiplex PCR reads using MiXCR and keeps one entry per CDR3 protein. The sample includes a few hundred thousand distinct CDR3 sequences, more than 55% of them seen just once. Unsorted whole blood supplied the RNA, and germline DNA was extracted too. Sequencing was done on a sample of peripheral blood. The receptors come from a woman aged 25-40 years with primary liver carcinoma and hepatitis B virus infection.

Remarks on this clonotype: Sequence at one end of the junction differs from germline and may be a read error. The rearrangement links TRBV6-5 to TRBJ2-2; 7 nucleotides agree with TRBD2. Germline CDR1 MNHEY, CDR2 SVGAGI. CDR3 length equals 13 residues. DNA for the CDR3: TGCCTCACTGGGACTATGAACACCGGGGAGCTGTTTTTT. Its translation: CLTGTMNTGELFF.

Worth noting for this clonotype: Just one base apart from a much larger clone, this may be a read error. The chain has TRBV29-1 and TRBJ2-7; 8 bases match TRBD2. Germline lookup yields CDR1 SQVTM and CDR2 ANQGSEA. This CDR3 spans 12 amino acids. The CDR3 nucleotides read TGCAGCGTTGAGGGCACGGGGGGGGAGCAGTGCTTC. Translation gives CSVEGTGGEQCF.

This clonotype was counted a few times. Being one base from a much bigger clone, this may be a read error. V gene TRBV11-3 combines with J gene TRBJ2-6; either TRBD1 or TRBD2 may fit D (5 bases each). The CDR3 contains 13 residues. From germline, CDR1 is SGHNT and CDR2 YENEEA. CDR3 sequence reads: CASSFFGANVLAF. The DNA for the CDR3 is TGTGCCAGCAGCTTCTTCGGGGCCAACGTCCTGGCTTTC.

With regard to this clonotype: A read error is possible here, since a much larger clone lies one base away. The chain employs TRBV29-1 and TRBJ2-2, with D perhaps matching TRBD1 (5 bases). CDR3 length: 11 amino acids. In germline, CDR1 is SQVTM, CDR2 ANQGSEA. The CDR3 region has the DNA TGCAGCGTTGAGAGTGGCAGGGTCCCTATTTTT. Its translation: CSVESGRVPIF.

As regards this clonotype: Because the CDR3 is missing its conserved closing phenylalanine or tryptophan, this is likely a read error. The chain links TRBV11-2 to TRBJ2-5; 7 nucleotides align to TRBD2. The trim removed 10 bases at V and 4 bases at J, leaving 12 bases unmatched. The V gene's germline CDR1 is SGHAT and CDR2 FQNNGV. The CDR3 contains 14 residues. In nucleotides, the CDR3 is TGTGCCAACTCCAGGGCGGGGGTTAGAGAGACCCAGTACTTA. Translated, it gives CANSRAGVRETQYL.

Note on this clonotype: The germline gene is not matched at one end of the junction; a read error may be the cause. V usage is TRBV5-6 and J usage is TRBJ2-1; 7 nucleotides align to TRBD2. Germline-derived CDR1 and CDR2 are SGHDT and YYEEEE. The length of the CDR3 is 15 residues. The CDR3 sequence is CANSSGGSSYNEQFF. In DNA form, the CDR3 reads TGTGCCAACAGCTCCGGGGGGAGCTCCTACAATGAGCAGTTCTTC. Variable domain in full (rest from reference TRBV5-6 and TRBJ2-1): DAGVTQSPTHLIKTRGQQVTLRCSPKSGHDTVSWYQQALGQGPQFIFQYYEEEERQRGNFPDRFSGHQFPNYSSELNVNALLLGDSALYLCANSSGGSSYNEQFFGPGTRLTVL.

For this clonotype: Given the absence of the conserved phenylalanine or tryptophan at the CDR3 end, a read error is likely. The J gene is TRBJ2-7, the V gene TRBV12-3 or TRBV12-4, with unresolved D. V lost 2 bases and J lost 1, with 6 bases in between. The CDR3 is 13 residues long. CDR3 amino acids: CASSLLLSYEQYS. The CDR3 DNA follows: TGTGCCAGCAGTTTACTCCTATCCTACGAGCAGTACTCC.

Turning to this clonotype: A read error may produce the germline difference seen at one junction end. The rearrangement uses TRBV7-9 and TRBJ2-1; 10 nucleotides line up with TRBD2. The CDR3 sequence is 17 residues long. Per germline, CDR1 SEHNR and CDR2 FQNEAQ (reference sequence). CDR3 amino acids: CASSFLAGARGLDEQFF. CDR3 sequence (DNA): TGTGCCAGCAGCTTCCTAGCGGGAGCACGGGGACTAGATGAACAGTTCTTC.

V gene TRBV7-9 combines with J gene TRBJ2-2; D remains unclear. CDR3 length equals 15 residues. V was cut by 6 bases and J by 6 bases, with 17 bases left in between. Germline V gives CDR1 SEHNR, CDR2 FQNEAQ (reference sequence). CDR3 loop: CASSLTGALAGELFF. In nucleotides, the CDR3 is TGTGCCAGCAGTCTGACGGGCGCGCTTGCCGGGGAGCTGTTTTTT.